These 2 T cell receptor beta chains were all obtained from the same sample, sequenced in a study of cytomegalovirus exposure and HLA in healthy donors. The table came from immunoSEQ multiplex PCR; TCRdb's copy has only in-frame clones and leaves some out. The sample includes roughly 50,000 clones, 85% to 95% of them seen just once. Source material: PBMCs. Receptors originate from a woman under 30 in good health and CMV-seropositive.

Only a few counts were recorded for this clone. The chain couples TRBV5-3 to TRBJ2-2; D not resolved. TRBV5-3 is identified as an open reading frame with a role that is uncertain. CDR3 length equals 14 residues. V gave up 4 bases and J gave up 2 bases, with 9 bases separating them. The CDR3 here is CARSHGPNTGELFF. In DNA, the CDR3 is TGTGCCAGAAGCCACGGTCCAAACACCGGGGAGCTGTTTTTT.

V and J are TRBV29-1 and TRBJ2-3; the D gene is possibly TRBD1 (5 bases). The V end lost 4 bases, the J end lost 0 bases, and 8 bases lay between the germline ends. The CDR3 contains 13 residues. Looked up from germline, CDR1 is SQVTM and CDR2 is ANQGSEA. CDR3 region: CSVGGHSTDTQYF. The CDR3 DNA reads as TGCAGCGTTGGCGGACATAGCACAGATACGCAGTATTTT.